At least ten counts were recorded for the clone carrying this TCR beta chain. The antigen is not known. The sample comes from a study of T cells in Graves' hyperthyroidism and ophthalmopathy. Whole-study findings and limits: Most expanded thyroid clonotypes above 0.001 recurred in blood.

The study based diagnoses on clinical symptoms, serum thyroxine and TRAb, thyroid ultrasound and orbital computed tomography. CDR3 length: 13 residues. V lost 3 bases and J 2 bases, leaving 6 bases between the germline ends. The V gene's germline CDR1 is KGHSH and CDR2 LQKENI. Researchers took RNA transcripts and amplified the TCR beta CDR3 regions from them. A set of HTBI primers served as the primers for a first-round RT-PCR of the TCR CDR3. TCRdb re-called the multiplex PCR reads through MiXCR, storing one row per CDR3 protein. The sample consists of roughly 250,000 distinct CDR3 sequences, roughly 14% of them appearing once.

The specimen sequenced was blood. The origin of this receptor is a woman aged 35 to 49 with Graves' hyperthyroidism that later progressed to Graves' ophthalmopathy. The chain uses TRBV18 and TRBJ2-3, with D possibly matching TRBD1 (5 bases). CDR3 sequence (DNA): TGTGCCAGCTCACCCAGGGACACAGATACGCAGTATTTT. Encoded protein: CASSPRDTDTQYF.